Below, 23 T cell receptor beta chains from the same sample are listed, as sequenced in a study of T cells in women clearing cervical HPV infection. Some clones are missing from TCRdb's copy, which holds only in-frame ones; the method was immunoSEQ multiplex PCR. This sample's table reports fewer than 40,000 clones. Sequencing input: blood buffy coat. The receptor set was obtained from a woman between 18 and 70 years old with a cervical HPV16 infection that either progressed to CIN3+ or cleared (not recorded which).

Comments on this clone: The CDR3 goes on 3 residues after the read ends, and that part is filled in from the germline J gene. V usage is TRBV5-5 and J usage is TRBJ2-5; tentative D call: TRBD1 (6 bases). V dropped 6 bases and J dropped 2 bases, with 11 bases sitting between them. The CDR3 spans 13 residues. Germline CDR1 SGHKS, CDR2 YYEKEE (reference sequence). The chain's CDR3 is CASKTGTQETQYF. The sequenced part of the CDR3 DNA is TGTGCCAGCAAAACAGGGACACAAGAGACC.

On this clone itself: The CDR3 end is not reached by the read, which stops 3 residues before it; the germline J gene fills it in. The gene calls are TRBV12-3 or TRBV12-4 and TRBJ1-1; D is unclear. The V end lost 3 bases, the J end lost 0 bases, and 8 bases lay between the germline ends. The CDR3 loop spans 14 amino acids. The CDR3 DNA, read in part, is TGTGCCAGCAGTTTCGGCAGGCTGAACACTGAA. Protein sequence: CASSFGRLNTE. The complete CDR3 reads CASSFGRLNTEAFF.

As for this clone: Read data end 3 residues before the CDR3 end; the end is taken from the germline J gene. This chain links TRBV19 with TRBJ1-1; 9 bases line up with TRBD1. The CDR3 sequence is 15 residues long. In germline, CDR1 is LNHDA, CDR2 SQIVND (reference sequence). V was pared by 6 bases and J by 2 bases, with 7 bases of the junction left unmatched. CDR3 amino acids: CASSRDRVSNTEAFF. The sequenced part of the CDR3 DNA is TGTGCCAGTAGCCGGGACAGGGTCAGCAACACTGAA.

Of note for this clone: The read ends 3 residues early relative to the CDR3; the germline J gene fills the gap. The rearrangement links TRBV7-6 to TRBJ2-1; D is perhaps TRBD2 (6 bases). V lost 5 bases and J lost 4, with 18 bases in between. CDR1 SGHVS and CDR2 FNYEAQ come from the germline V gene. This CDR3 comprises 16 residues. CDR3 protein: CASSPPGGTQYNEQFF. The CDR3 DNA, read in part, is TGTGCCAGCAGCCCTCCTGGGGGGACCCAGTACAATGAG.

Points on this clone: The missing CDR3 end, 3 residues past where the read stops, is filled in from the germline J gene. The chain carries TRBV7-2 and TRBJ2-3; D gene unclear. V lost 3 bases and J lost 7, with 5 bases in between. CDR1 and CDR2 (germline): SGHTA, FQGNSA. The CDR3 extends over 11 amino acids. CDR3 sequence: CASSLTNTQYF. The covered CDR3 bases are TGTGCCAGCAGCTTGACAAATACG. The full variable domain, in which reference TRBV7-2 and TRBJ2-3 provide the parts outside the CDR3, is GAGVSQSPSNKVTEKGKDVELRCDPISGHTALYWYRQSLGQGLEFLIYFQGNSAPDKSGLPSDRFSAERTGGSVSTLTIQRTQQEDSAVYLCASSLTNTQYFGPGTRLTVL.

The CDR3 region is CASSLLAGPNEQFF. Partial CDR3 DNA: TGTGCCAGCAGCTTACTAGCGGGGCCCAATGAG. This chain uses TRBV7-3 with TRBJ2-1; TRBD2 aligns across 9 bases. The read gets to within 3 residues of the CDR3 end, and the germline J gene fills in the rest. Germline V gives CDR1 SGHTA, CDR2 FQGTGA. J was trimmed by 6 bases and V by 2 bases; bases with no gene match: 2. This CDR3 has 14 residues.

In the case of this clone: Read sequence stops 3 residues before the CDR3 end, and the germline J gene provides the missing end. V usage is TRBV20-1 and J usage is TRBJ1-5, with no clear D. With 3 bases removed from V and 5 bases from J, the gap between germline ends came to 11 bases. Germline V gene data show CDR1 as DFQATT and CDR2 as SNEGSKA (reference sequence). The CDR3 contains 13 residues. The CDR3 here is CSARSKGDQPQHF. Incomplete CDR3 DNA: TGCAGTGCTAGGTCGAAGGGCGATCAGCCC.

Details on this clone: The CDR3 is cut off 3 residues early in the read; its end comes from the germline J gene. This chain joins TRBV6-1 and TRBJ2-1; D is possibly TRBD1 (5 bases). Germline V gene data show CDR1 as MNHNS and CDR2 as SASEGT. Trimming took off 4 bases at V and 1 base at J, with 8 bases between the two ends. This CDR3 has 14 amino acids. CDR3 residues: CASSGTQSYNEQFF. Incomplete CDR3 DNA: TGTGCCAGCAGTGGGACACAGTCCTACAATGAG.

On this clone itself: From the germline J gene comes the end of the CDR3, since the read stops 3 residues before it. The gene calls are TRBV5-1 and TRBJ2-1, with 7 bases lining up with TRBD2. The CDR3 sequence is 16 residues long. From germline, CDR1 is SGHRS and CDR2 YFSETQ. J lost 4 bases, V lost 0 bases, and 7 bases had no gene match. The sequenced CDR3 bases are TGCGCCAGCAGCTTGGAGGTAACCGGGGGGTACAATGAG. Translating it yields CASSLEVTGGYNE. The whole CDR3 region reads CASSLEVTGGYNEQFF.

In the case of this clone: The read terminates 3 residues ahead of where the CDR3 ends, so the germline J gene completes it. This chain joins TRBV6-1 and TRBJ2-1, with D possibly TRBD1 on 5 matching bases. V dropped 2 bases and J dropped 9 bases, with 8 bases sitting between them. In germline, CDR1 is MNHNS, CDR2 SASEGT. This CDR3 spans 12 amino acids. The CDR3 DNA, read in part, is TGTGCCAGCAGTGAATTAGGGGTTGAG. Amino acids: CASSELGVE. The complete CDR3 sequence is CASSELGVEQFF.

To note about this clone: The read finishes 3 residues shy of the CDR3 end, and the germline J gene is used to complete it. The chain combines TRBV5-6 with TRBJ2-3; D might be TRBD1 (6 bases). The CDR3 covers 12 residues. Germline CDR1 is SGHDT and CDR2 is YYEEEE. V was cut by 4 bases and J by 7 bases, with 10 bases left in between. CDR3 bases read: TGTGCCAGCAGCCCCCAGGGGTATACG. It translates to CASSPQGYT. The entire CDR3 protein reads CASSPQGYTQYF.

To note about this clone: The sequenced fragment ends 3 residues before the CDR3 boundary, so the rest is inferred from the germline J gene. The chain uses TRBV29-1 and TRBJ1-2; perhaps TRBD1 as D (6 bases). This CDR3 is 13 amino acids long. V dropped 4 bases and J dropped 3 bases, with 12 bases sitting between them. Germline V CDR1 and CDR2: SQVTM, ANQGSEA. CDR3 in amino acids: CSVATGSDYGYTF. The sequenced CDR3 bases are TGCAGCGTTGCTACAGGGTCCGACTATGGC.

The CDR3 loop is CASSPSSGGAYEQYF. The CDR3 bases that were read are TGTGCCAGCAGCCCAAGTAGCGGGGGGGCCTACGAG. The V gene is TRBV5-5, the J gene TRBJ2-7; 11 positions agree with TRBD2. From the germline J gene comes the end of the CDR3, since the read stops 3 residues before it. Per germline, CDR1 SGHKS and CDR2 YYEKEE (reference sequence). This CDR3 has 15 residues. The J segment lost 2 bases and the V segment lost 4 bases, leaving 5 bases of the junction unmatched.

The covered CDR3 bases are TGTGCCAGCAGTGCTGCCAGCGGGGGCCGCACTAGCACAGATACG. Encoded protein: CASSAASGGRTSTDT. The whole CDR3 protein reads CASSAASGGRTSTDTQYF. V gene TRBV2 combines with J gene TRBJ2-3; TRBD2 aligns across 8 bases. The read halts 3 residues ahead of the CDR3 end, with the missing end drawn from the germline J gene. V was clipped by 4 bases and J by 0 bases; unmatched bases: 12. Germline V gene data show CDR1 as SNHLY and CDR2 as FYNNEI. The length of the CDR3 is 18 residues.

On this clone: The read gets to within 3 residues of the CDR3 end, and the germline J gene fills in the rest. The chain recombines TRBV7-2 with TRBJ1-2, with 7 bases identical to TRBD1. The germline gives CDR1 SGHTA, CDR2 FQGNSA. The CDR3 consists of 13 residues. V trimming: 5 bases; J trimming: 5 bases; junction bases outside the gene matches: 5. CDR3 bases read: TGTGCCAGCAGCCCCGGGACAGCTTATGGC. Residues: CASSPGTAYG. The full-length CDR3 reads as CASSPGTAYGYTF.

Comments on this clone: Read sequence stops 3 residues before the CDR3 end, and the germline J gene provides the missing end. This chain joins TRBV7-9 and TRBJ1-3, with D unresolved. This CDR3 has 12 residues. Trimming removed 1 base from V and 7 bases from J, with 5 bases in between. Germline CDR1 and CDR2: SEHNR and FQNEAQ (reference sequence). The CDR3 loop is CASSLEGNTIYF. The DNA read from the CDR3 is TGTGCCAGCAGCTTAGAAGGGAACACC.

The sequenced CDR3 bases are TGTGCCAGCAGCCCTGACTGGATGACCTACGAG. It yields the protein CASSPDWMTYE. The full CDR3 is CASSPDWMTYEQYF. The chain carries TRBV7-3 and TRBJ2-7, with D hard to call. Read data end 3 residues before the CDR3 end; the end is taken from the germline J gene. V lost 5 bases and J lost 2, with 13 bases in between. Germline V lookup: CDR1 SGHTA, CDR2 FQGTGA. The CDR3 is 14 residues long. Combining the CDR3 with reference TRBV7-3 and TRBJ2-7 gives the whole variable domain GAGVSQTPSNKVTEKGKYVELRCDPISGHTALYWYRQSLGQGPEFLIYFQGTGAADDSGLPNDRFFAVRPEGSVSTLKIQRTERGDSAVYLCASSPDWMTYEQYFGPGTRLTVT.

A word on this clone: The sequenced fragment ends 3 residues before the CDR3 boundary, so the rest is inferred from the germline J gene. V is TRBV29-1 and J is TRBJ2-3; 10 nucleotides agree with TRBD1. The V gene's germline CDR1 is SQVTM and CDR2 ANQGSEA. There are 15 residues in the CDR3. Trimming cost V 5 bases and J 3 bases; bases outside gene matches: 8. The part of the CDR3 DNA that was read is TGCAGCGTTCCTCGGACAGGGGGTAGTACAGATACG. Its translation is CSVPRTGGSTDT. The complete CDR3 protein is CSVPRTGGSTDTQYF.

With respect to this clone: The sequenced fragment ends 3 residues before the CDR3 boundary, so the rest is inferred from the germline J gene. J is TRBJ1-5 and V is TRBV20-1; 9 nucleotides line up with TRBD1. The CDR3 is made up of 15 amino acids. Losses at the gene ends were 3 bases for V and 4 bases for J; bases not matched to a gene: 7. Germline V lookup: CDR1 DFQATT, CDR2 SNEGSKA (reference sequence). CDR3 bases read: TGCAGTGCTAGTCCAGACAGGGGGAGGAATCAGCCC. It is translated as CSASPDRGRNQP. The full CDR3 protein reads CSASPDRGRNQPQHF.

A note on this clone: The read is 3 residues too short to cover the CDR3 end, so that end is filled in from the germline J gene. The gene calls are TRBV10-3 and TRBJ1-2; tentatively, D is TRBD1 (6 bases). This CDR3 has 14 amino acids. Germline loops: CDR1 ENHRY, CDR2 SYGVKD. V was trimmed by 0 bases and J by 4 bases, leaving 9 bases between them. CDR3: CAISESTGGYGYTF. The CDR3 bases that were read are TGTGCCATCAGTGAGTCGACAGGTGGCTATGGC.

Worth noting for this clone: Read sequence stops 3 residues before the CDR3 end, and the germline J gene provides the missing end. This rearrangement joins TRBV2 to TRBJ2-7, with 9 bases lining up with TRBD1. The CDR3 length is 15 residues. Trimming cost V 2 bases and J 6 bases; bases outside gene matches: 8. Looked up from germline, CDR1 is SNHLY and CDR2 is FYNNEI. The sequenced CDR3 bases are TGTGCCAGCAGTGAAACAGGGGGCCTCGTTGGCGAG. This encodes CASSETGGLVGE. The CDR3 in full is CASSETGGLVGEQYF.

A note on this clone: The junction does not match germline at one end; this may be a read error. Here the CDR3 reads CASSQVLQGGEKLFF. Partial CDR3 DNA: TGCGCCAGCAGCCAAGTTTTGCAGGGGGGTGAAAAA. The chain has TRBV4-2 and TRBJ1-4; 7 bases agree with TRBD1. The read ends 3 residues early relative to the CDR3; the germline J gene fills the gap. This CDR3 comprises 15 residues. Germline V CDR1 and CDR2: LGHNA, YNFKEQ.

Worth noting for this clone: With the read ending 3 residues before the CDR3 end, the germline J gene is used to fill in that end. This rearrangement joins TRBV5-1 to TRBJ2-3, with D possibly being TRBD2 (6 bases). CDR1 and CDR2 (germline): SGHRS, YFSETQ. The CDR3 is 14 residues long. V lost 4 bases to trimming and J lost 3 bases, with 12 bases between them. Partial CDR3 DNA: TGCGCCAGCAGCGAATTAGCGGATACAGATACG. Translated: CASSELADTDT. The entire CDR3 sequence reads CASSELADTDTQYF.